This TCR beta chain came from a study of blood T cell repertoires in COVID-19. Whole-study context: Collection of acute and convalescent COVID-19 samples took place in the United States, Italy and Spain.

Here immunoSEQ multiplex PCR was the method, and the copy in TCRdb shows in-frame clones only, minus some. The sample carries 350,000 to 450,000 clones, approximately 89% recorded once. Patients in Seattle were enrolled during active infection, then followed longitudinally. Germline assignment: CDR1 MNHEY and CDR2 SMNVEV (reference sequence). The CDR3 spans 11 residues. V lost 3 bases, J lost 13 bases, and 13 bases lay in between. The clonotype was recovered from a middle-aged woman with COVID-19, enrolled during active disease. This chain joins TRBV27 and TRBJ2-7; D might be TRBD2 (6 bases). The specimen sequenced was peripheral blood. The DNA of the CDR3 is TGTGCCAGCAGTTTCTTCGGGACTCTTTACTTC. Translated: CASSFFGTLYF.